The clone carrying this T cell receptor beta chain was seen more than once but under ten times. The data belong to a study of T-cell memory formation after mild COVID-19. CDR1 and CDR2 (germline): SGHTA, FQGNSA. The CDR3 consists of 14 residues. V was cut by 8 bases and J by 1 base, with 14 bases left in between. TCRdb re-called the 5' RACE reads through MiXCR, storing one row per CDR3 protein. The sample carries over 350,000 distinct CDR3 sequences, 24% recorded once. The chain carries TRBV7-2 and TRBJ1-1, with a weak D call TRBD1 (6 bases). The receptor was isolated from an adult woman who had mild COVID-19 (a few samples of this study predate the infection). Cell type and time point are not known. The sequencing sample was made of PBMCs or a T cell subset sorted from them (not recorded which). DNA of the CDR3: TGTGCCAGCCGATCCGCCAGGGGGAACACTGAAGCTTTCTTT. Translated, it gives CASRSARGNTEAFF.